This TCR beta chain stems from a study of cytomegalovirus exposure and HLA in healthy donors. The PCR had 60 Vbeta and 13 Jbeta primers. Here immunoSEQ multiplex PCR was the method, and the copy in TCRdb shows in-frame clones only, minus some. The sample lists about 140,000 clones, approximately 82% occurring once. The CDR3 is made up of 13 amino acids. CDR1 is MNHEY and CDR2 is SMNVEV in the germline V gene (reference sequence). Trimming removed 0 bases from V and 5 bases from J, with 8 bases in between. Sequencing input: PBMCs. The chain combines TRBV27 with TRBJ2-7; D possibly corresponds to TRBD1 (5 bases). The source of this sequence is a woman between 40 and 55 years old in good health and CMV-seronegative. The CDR3 spells CASSLSSGNEQYF. In DNA form, the CDR3 reads TGTGCCAGCAGTTTATCTTCAGGGAACGAGCAGTACTTC.